A single sample is the source of the 3 T cell receptor beta chains below, sequenced in a study of T cell responses to AZD1222 COVID-19 vaccine. Assay used: immunoSEQ multiplex PCR; TCRdb lists only in-frame clones, some missing. Of 150,000 or so clones in the sample, 92% were seen once. The material sequenced was peripheral blood, taken on day 0 of AZD1222 vaccination. The source is an adult in good health.

This sequence joins TRBV2 and TRBJ2-4; 9 positions agree with TRBD1. CDR1 SNHLY and CDR2 FYNNEI come from the germline V gene. With 6 bases clipped from V and 3 bases from J, the junction kept 0 bases outside the gene matches. The CDR3 contains 13 residues. The CDR3 DNA follows: TGTGCCAGCAGGGGACAGGGCAAAAACATTCAGTACTTC. It translates to CASRGQGKNIQYF.

The sample holds one count of this clone. This sequence joins TRBV18 and TRBJ1-1, with D tentatively TRBD1 (5 bases). The CDR3 consists of 13 residues. Germline V CDR1 and CDR2: KGHSH, LQKENI. The V end was cut by 5 bases, the J end by 6 bases, with 13 bases between. CDR3 nucleotides: TGTGCCAGCTCAATGCAGCAGGGAGCTGAAGCTTTCTTT. This gives the protein CASSMQQGAEAFF. The full variable domain, its missing parts supplied by reference TRBV18 and TRBJ1-1, is NAGVMQNPRHLVRRRGQEARLRCSPMKGHSHVYWYRQLPEEGLKFMVYLQKENIIDESGMPKERFSAEFPKEGPSILRIQQVVRGDSAAYFCASSMQQGAEAFFGQGTRLTVV.

The V gene is TRBV6-5, the J gene TRBJ2-7; D is possibly TRBD1 (5 bases). CDR3 length equals 13 residues. V lost 4 bases and J lost 4, with 11 bases in between. Germline CDR1 MNHEY, CDR2 SVGAGI. CDR3 nucleotides: TGTGCCAGCAGTTCGGAGAACAGGTACGAGCAGTACTTC. It is translated as CASSSENRYEQYF.